This record looks at one T cell receptor (beta chain) sequence and its context. This sample is part of a study of blood T cell repertoires in COVID-19. As for the study in general: Some COVID-19 samples were acute and others convalescent; all came from the United States, Italy and Spain. T cells, B-cell-depleted T cells, or PBMCs provided the cDNA or gDNA that served as material.

Per the authors' pipeline: Amplified reference gene primers provided the basis for estimating nucleated cell counts. Generated by immunoSEQ multiplex PCR, the TCRdb table keeps only in-frame clones and is missing some. V, J and clone size are those of that table, while D and trimming were read from the DNA. Counted here are fewer than 110,000 clones, around 90% occurring once; the ten biggest clones make up about 5.3%. Per the germline V gene, CDR1 is SGHRS and CDR2 is YFSETQ. V was pared by 7 bases and J by 3 bases, with 6 bases of the junction left unmatched. The CDR3 covers 14 residues. The material sequenced was peripheral blood. The sequence derives from a man between 40 and 49 years old with active or convalescent COVID-19. This chain links TRBV5-1 with TRBJ1-3; TRBD1 matches at 8 bases. The CDR3 here is CASRGQGGGNTIYF. CDR3 in DNA: TGCGCCAGCCGCGGACAGGGAGGTGGAAACACCATATATTTT.